A selection of T cell receptor beta chains follows, all from one sample in a study of T cell repertoires in cytomegalovirus infection. Their specific antigens are unknown. TCRdb re-called the reads with MiXCR, one entry per CDR3 protein. In the table there are hundreds of thousands of distinct CDR3 sequences, 30% to 40% of which are singletons. The material was cultured PBMCs, obtained from culture after CMV antigen stimulation. The receptors stem from a human donor in good health (CMV status not recorded). Some clones in this sample may be carry-over from other donors' samples. The conserved cysteine and the conserved F or W are not part of the CDR3 here.

TRBJ1-5	TRBV19	ASSMTGSPPQH
TRBJ1-2	TRBV7-9	ASTVAGQQYGYT
TRBJ1-5	TRBV7-9	ASSSGGYNQPQH
TRBJ1-2	TRBV19	ASKTDTFYGYT
TRBJ1-6	TRBV7-2	ASSQGRNSPLH
TRBJ2-3	TRBV7-9	ASSYGTGIADTQY
TRBJ2-4	TRBV4-1	ASSQDLGGPNIQY
TRBJ2-7	TRBV12-3/TRBV12-4	ASFADREHEQY
TRBJ2-7	TRBV6-1	ASRKQGGGLATYEQY
TRBJ2-7	TRBV19	ASSPRTVGHYEQY
TRBJ1-4	TRBV7-2	ASSARVQENEKLF
TRBJ2-5	TRBV28	ASSHKMSETQY
TRBJ1-2	TRBV7-2	ASSSPGGGVIRGYT
TRBJ2-7	TRBV7-9	ASSLWDRGTYEQY
TRBJ2-1	TRBV9	ASSVDGPGYEQF
TRBJ1-4	TRBV7-2	ASSLSGSGTGGLLF
TRBJ2-7	TRBV7-2	ASSAVVGSSYEQY
TRBJ1-4	TRBV6-6	ASSSRTGDEKLF
TRBJ1-1	TRBV7-8	ASSYGWGTEAF
TRBJ1-6	TRBV27	AVGTGRNSPLH
TRBJ2-2	TRBV11-2	ASSLGGLAGRFWTGELF
TRBJ1-4	TRBV6-5	ASSAFGSLSEKLF
TRBJ2-1	TRBV5-1	ASSLAGVRRNEQF
TRBJ2-7	TRBV2	ASTGGYSYEQY
TRBJ1-5	TRBV15	ATSRARYIGDQPQH
TRBJ1-2	TRBV6-2/TRBV6-3	ASSSFPEFGVANYGYT
TRBJ1-1	TRBV12-5	ASGLTGSEAF
TRBJ1-1	TRBV5-4	ASSYLGTTPHTEAF
TRBJ1-1	TRBV2	ASRPEARGAEAF
TRBJ2-7	TRBV10-3	AISAGPMNEQY
TRBJ1-1	TRBV29-1	SVVGQMNTEAF
TRBJ2-3	TRBV20-1	SAERSTDTQY
TRBJ2-2	TRBV7-2	ASSPGTSSGELF
TRBJ1-5	TRBV7-8	ASSFERIPNQPQH
TRBJ1-3	TRBV11-2	ASLRGNTIY
TRBJ2-1	TRBV19	ARKGGTSGRWGYNEQF
TRBJ1-4	TRBV7-2	ASSFKGGDEKLF
TRBJ2-7	TRBV4-1	ASSQAPGTTLYEQY
TRBJ1-5	TRBV7-2	ASSEKGLGQPQH
TRBJ1-1	TRBV7-9	ASNPPTGSLTEAF
TRBJ2-4	TRBV12-3/TRBV12-4	ASSFGQKNIQY
TRBJ2-7	TRBV4-3	ASSQDRALAGVSEQY
TRBJ2-7	TRBV7-8	ASSLGTSGQRHSYEQY
TRBJ2-2	TRBV11-2	ATHRTATNTGELF
TRBJ2-1	TRBV6-6	ASSYRIDSGEQF
TRBJ1-1	TRBV12-3/TRBV12-4	ASSLRELSKAF
TRBJ2-5	TRBV2	AGGFQETQY
TRBJ2-1	TRBV19	ASKKVAGRDEQF
TRBJ2-7	TRBV6-6	ASRRGLAGHSYEQY
TRBJ1-5	TRBV5-3	ASSLHRTGASNQPQH
TRBJ2-1	TRBV14	ASSQAAPHLGNEQF
TRBJ2-7	TRBV7-9	ASSRGSSYEQY
TRBJ2-1	TRBV7-6	ASSPPFRFGSDEQF